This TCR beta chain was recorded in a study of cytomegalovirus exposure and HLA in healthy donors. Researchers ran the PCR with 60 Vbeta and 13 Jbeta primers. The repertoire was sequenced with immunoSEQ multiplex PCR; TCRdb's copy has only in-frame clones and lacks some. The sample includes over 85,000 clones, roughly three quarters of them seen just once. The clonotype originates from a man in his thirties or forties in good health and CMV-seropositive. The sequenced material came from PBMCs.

The CDR3 bases are TGTGCCAGCAGCTTAGGGCGGGGGCCCGTGGAGCAGTACTTC. Amino acid sequence: CASSLGRGPVEQYF. The chain is built from TRBV7-9 and TRBJ2-7; maybe TRBD2 (7 bases). CDR1 is SEHNR, CDR2 FQNEAQ, per germline (reference sequence). Trimming cost V 1 base and J 7 bases, with 14 bases left between them. The CDR3 totals 14 residues.